This TCR beta chain came from a study of T-cell reconstitution after alpha-beta-depleted transplantation in children. Germline values: CDR1 SGHRS, CDR2 YFSETQ. The CDR3 is 16 residues long. Trimming took off 1 base at V and 9 bases at J, with 20 bases between the two ends. This clonotype was seen repeatedly, ten times or more. TCRbeta library construction was performed incorporating unique molecular identifiers. TCRdb recomputed calls from the PCR reads with MiXCR, one row per CDR3 protein. The table records fewer than 95,000 distinct CDR3 sequences, approximately 12% of them present only once. Sequencing was performed on PBMCs from the stem cell graft donor, taken from the stem cell graft. This sequence originates from a human donor who donated a stem cell graft to a child with inherited bone marrow failure. The chain recombines TRBV5-1 with TRBJ2-1; D gene uncertain. CDR3 region: CASSLYYGSLTGEQFF. The CDR3 DNA reads TGCGCCAGCAGCTTGTATTACGGGTCCCTAACGGGTGAGCAGTTCTTC.